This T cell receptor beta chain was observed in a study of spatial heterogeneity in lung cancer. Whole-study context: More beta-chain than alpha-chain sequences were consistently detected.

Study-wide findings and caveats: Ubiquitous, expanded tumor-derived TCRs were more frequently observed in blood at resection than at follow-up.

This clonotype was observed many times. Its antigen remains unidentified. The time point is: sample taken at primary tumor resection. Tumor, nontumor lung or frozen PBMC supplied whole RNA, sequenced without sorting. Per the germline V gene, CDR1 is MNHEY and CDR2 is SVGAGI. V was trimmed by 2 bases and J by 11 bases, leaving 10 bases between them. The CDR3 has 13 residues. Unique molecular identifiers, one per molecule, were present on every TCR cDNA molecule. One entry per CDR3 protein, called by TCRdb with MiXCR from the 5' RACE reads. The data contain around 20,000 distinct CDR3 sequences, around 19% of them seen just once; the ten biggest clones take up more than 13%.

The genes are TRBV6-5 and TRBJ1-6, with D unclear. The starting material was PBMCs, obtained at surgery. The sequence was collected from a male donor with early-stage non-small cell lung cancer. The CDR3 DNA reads TGTGCCAGCAGTTACGCGCTGGGGACACCCCTCCACTTT. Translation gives CASSYALGTPLHF.